This T cell receptor beta chain was observed in a study of cytomegalovirus exposure and HLA in healthy donors. Regarding this clone: No antigen is known for it.

Regarding the study as a whole: The study flagged about 160 TCR beta chains as cytomegalovirus-associated. Three CMV-associated chains were confirmed in vitro to be specific for CMV antigens.

The data were produced by immunoSEQ multiplex PCR, yet TCRdb's version contains in-frame clones alone and is incomplete. This sample has under 200,000 clones, with 86% found just once. The germline gives CDR1 MNHNY, CDR2 SVGAGI (reference sequence). V trimming: 5 bases; J trimming: 9 bases; junction bases outside the gene matches: 7. The CDR3 runs 14 residues. The sequence was collected from a woman aged 18-29 years in good health and CMV-seronegative. The specimen sequenced was PBMCs. The J gene is TRBJ2-1, the V gene TRBV6-6; the match to TRBD2 covers 10 bases. CDR3 protein: CASSQREGFSEQFF. The CDR3 bases are TGTGCCAGCAGTCAGCGGGAGGGCTTTAGTGAGCAGTTCTTC.